The 16 T cell receptor beta chains in this list originate from one sample, sequenced in a study of cytomegalovirus exposure and HLA in healthy donors (dated 2017 in TCRdb). The library was obtained by the immunoSEQ multiplex PCR assay. The multiplex PCR relied on a mix of 60 forward primers for TCR Vbeta segments and 13 reverse primers for TCR Jbeta segments. The table was pulled from immuneACCESS by TCRdb, which kept in-frame rearrangements only. Such tables lose some clones; where checked, under half of the loss comes from unresolved V genes, and the rest has no known cause. The sample records 150,000 to 200,000 clones, around 84% of which are singletons. The top ten constitute around 1.5% of the sample. Sequenced material: PBMCs. The receptor source for this set is a woman aged 18 to 35 in good health and CMV-seronegative.

In this sample, this clone turned up a few times. The rearrangement joins TRBV9 to TRBJ1-6, with D perhaps matching TRBD1 (5 bases). CDR1 and CDR2 (germline): SGDLS, YYNGEE. The CDR3 has 15 residues. The germline V and J ends were trimmed by 0 bases and 8 bases, with 12 bases remaining between them. The CDR3 bases are TGTGCCAGCAGCGTAGGTTCCGGGGGGTATTCACCCCTCCACTTT. Encoded protein: CASSVGSGGYSPLHF.

J is TRBJ1-2 and V is TRBV4-1; D is perhaps TRBD1 (5 bases). Germline assignment: CDR1 MGHRA and CDR2 YSYEKL. V gave up 0 bases and J gave up 2 bases, with 10 bases separating them. This CDR3 has 15 amino acids. CDR3 region: CASSQDDSINYGYTF. Here the CDR3 DNA reads TGCGCCAGCAGCCAAGATGACAGCATAAACTATGGCTACACCTTC.

The rearrangement joins TRBV5-1 to TRBJ1-1, with D possibly TRBD1 on 6 matching bases. V shed 2 bases and J shed 1 base, with 9 bases lying between them. The CDR3 extends over 14 amino acids. The germline gives CDR1 SGHRS, CDR2 YFSETQ. The CDR3 sequence: CASSLRQANTEAFF. The CDR3 region has the DNA TGCGCCAGCAGCTTAAGACAGGCGAACACTGAAGCTTTCTTT.

The chain employs TRBV20-1 and TRBJ1-4; D is perhaps TRBD1 (5 bases). CDR1 and CDR2 from the germline V gene are DFQATT and SNEGSKA (reference sequence). The CDR3 is made up of 11 amino acids. The V end lost 6 bases, the J end lost 12 bases, and 14 bases lay between the germline ends. The CDR3 nucleotides read TGCAGTGCCCCGGGGGGGATGCAACTGTTTTTT. It encodes CSAPGGMQLFF.

The chain has TRBV5-4 and TRBJ2-5, with 7 bases identical to TRBD1. The J call may not be correct, given that the DNA end is closer to TRBJ2-7. The CDR3 extends over 15 amino acids. Germline V gene data show CDR1 as SGHNT and CDR2 as YYREEE (reference sequence). This CDR3 is CASSGQGTATYEQYF. The CDR3 DNA sequence: TGTGCCAGCAGCGGGCAGGGGACAGCTACCTACGAGCAGTACTTC.

The CDR3 region has the DNA TGTGCCAGTAGTGTCCATCAGGGAGGGAGCACTGAAGCTTTCTTT. Translation: CASSVHQGGSTEAFF. The chain carries TRBV19 and TRBJ1-1, with a weak D call TRBD1 (5 bases). Trimming left V 5 bases short and J 4 bases short, with 17 bases between. Germline CDR1 is LNHDA and CDR2 is SQIVND (reference sequence). This CDR3 contains 15 residues.

The chain combines TRBV7-9 with TRBJ1-5, with 9 bases that match TRBD1. The junction had 3 bases not matched to a gene; V was cut back by 4 bases and J by 2 bases. In germline, CDR1 is SEHNR, CDR2 FQNEAQ (reference sequence). The CDR3 loop spans 15 amino acids. CDR3 loop: CASSYGDRGNQPQHF. DNA for the CDR3: TGTGCCAGCAGCTACGGGGACAGGGGCAATCAGCCCCAGCATTTT.

The V gene is TRBV11-3, the J gene TRBJ2-5, with D unresolved. V gave up 5 bases and J gave up 2 bases, with 9 bases separating them. Germline V gene data show CDR1 as SGHNT and CDR2 as YENEEA. The CDR3 totals 13 residues. The CDR3 DNA is TGTGCCAGCAGCCTAGGGCAGCAAGAGACCCAGTACTTC. Its protein product is CASSLGQQETQYF.

In regard to this clone: The same CDR3 can be traced to other DNA sequences in this sample. The rearrangement joins TRBV19 to TRBJ1-1, with D possibly TRBD1 on 6 matching bases. The V and J ends lost 6 bases and 0 bases respectively, with 8 bases between them. The CDR3 consists of 13 residues. The germline V gene encodes CDR1 LNHDA and CDR2 SQIVND (reference sequence). The CDR3 DNA sequence: TGTGCCAGTAGCGGGACATTGAACACTGAAGCTTTCTTT. This sequence encodes CASSGTLNTEAFF.

In this sample, this clone turned up once. This CDR3 is CAISGNSGLAGQSSYNEQFF. CDR3 bases: TGTGCCATCAGCGGGAATTCGGGACTAGCGGGCCAGAGCTCCTACAATGAGCAGTTCTTC. The genes are TRBV10-3 and TRBJ2-1; 12 bases match TRBD2. With 6 bases clipped from V and 0 bases from J, the junction kept 15 bases outside the gene matches. Germline V gene lookup returns CDR1 ENHRY and CDR2 SYGVKD. CDR3 length: 20 amino acids.

The rearrangement uses TRBV6-1 and TRBJ2-7, with D perhaps TRBD1 (6 bases). The CDR3 loop spans 13 amino acids. V gave up 3 bases and J gave up 3 bases, with 9 bases separating them. The germline V gene encodes CDR1 MNHNS and CDR2 SASEGT. The CDR3 DNA follows: TGTGCCAGCAGTGAGGACAGACACTACGAGCAGTACTTC. Translated: CASSEDRHYEQYF.

This clone was seen only once. The J gene is TRBJ2-2, the V gene TRBV18, with 7 bases lining up with TRBD2. This CDR3 has 18 residues. Trimming cost V 3 bases and J 2 bases; bases outside gene matches: 12. Germline values: CDR1 KGHSH, CDR2 LQKENI. The CDR3 DNA reads as TGTGCCAGCTCACCGAGGGGACTACAACCAGCCAACACCGGGGAGCTGTTTTTT. This gives the protein CASSPRGLQPANTGELFF.

The CDR3, as DNA: TGTGCCAGCATTCTAGCGGGAGAGTACTACAATGAGCAGTTCTTC. Translated, it gives CASILAGEYYNEQFF. J is TRBJ2-1 and V is TRBV5-5, with TRBD2 matching over 10 bases. Germline V gives CDR1 SGHKS, CDR2 YYEKEE (reference sequence). This CDR3 contains 15 residues. The trim removed 6 bases at V and 3 bases at J, leaving 6 bases unmatched.

This chain connects TRBV19 to TRBJ1-3; 10 bases are shared with TRBD1. J lost 2 bases, V lost 6 bases, and 4 bases had no gene match. Germline V CDR1 and CDR2: LNHDA, SQIVND (reference sequence). The CDR3 runs to 15 residues. CDR3 protein: CASSRQGATGNTIYF. The CDR3 coding sequence is TGTGCCAGTAGCCGACAGGGGGCTACTGGAAACACCATATATTTT.

The chain recombines TRBV2 with TRBJ1-2; 7 bases are shared with TRBD1. CDR3 size: 15 residues. The J segment lost 4 bases and the V segment lost 1 base, leaving 6 bases of the junction unmatched. Germline CDR1 is SNHLY and CDR2 is FYNNEI. The CDR3 DNA reads as TGTGCCAGCAGTGAAGGCGGGACAGCGGGCTATGGCTACACCTTC. Translating gives CASSEGGTAGYGYTF.

The chain combines TRBV2 with TRBJ2-3, with TRBD2 identical over 10 bases. The CDR3 length is 15 residues. V shed 6 bases, J shed 9 bases, and the junction held 12 bases outside the gene matches. Germline CDR1 reads SNHLY; CDR2 reads FYNNEI. The CDR3 loop reads CASRITSGAPKTQYF. DNA for the CDR3: TGTGCCAGCAGGATTACTAGCGGGGCCCCCAAAACGCAGTATTTT.